The T cell receptor beta chain described here comes from a study of blood T cell repertoires in COVID-19. V was shortened by 2 bases and J by 7 bases, with 14 bases between the two germline ends. The CDR3 is 14 amino acids. Germline CDR1 SNHLY, CDR2 FYNNEI. The repertoire was sequenced with immunoSEQ multiplex PCR; TCRdb's copy has only in-frame clones and lacks some. The data show around 150,000 clones, with almost 85% seen just once and 3.4% held by the top ten. The clonotype was recovered from a woman in her 50s with acute COVID-19. Source material: PBMCs or T cells enriched from blood (not recorded which). The rearrangement uses TRBV2 and TRBJ1-2; D is possibly TRBD1 (6 bases). CDR3 loop: CASSEFGRGGGYTF. CDR3 sequence (DNA): TGTGCCAGCAGTGAATTTGGCAGGGGTGGTGGCTACACCTTC.